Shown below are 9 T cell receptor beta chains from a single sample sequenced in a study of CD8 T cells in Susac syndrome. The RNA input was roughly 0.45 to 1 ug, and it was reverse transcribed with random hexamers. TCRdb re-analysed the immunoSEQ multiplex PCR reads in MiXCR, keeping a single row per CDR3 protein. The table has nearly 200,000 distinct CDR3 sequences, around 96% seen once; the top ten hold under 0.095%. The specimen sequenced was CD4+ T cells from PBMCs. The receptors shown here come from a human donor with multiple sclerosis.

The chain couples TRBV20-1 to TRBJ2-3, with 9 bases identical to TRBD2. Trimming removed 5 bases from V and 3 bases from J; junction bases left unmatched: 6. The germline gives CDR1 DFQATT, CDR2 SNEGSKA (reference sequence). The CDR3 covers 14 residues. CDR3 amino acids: CSAVEREATDTQYF. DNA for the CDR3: TGCAGTGCTGTAGAGCGGGAGGCTACAGATACGCAGTATTTT.

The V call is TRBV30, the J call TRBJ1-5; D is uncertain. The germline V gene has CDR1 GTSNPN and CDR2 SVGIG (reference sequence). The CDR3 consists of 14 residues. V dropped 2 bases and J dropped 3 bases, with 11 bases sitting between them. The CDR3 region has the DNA TGTGCCTGGAGTACTGCGGCTATCAATCAGCCCCAGCATTTT. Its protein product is CAWSTAAINQPQHF.

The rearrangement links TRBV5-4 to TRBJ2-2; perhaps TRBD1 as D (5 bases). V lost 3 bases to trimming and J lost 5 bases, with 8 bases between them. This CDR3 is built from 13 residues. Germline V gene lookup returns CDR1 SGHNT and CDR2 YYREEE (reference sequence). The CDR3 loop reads CASSSDSTGELFF. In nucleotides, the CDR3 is TGTGCCAGCAGCTCTGACAGTACCGGGGAGCTGTTTTTT.

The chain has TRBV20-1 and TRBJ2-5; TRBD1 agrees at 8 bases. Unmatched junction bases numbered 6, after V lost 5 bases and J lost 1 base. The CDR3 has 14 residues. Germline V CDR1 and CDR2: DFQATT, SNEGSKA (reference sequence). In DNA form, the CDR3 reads TGCAGTGCTTCGCGGACAGGGCCCCAAGAGACCCAGTACTTC. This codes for CSASRTGPQETQYF.

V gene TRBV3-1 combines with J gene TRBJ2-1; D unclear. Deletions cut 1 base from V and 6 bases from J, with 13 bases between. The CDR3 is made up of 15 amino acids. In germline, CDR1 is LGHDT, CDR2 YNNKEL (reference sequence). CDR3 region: CASSQAASGSNEQFF. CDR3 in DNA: TGTGCCAGCAGCCAAGCCGCTTCGGGCAGCAATGAGCAGTTCTTC.

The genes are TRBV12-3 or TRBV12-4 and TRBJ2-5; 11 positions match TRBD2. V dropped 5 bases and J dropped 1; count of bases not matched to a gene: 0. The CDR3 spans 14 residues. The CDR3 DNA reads TGTGCCAGCAGTGGGACTAGCGGCCAAGAGACCCAGTACTTC. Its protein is CASSGTSGQETQYF.

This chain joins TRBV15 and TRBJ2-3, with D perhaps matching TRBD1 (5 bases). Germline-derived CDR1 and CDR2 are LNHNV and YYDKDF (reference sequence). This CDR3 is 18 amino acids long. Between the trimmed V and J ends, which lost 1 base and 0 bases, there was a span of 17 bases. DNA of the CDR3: TGTGCCACCAGCAGAGTACCGCAGGGCCTCCCTAGCACAGATACGCAGTATTTT. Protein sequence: CATSRVPQGLPSTDTQYF.

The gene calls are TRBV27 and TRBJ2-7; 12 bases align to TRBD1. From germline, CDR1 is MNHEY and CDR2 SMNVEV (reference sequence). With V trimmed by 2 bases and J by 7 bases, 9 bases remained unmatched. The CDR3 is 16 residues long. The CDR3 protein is CASSLGTGGRHQEQYF. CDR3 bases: TGTGCCAGCAGTTTAGGGACAGGGGGCCGTCATCAAGAGCAGTACTTC.

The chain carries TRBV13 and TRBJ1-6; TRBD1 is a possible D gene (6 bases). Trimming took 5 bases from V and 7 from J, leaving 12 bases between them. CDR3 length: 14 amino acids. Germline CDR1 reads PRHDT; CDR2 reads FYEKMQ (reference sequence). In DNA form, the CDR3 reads TGTGCCAGCAGCCTACGACAGGTCAATTCACCCCTCCACTTT. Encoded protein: CASSLRQVNSPLHF.